This T cell receptor beta chain came from a study of tumor and adjacent non-tumor tissue in lung cancer. A modified ARM-PCR protocol with three rounds of nested PCR amplified TCRbeta. MiXCR, applied by TCRdb to the multiplex PCR reads, yields one record per CDR3 protein. The sample carries tens of thousands of distinct CDR3 sequences, 76% recorded once. Germline lookup yields CDR1 MNHNY and CDR2 SVGAGI (reference sequence). This CDR3 has 14 amino acids. Of note for this clonotype: What it recognizes is unknown. Relative to the germline gene, one junction end is altered; a read error may explain this.

General study findings and limits: Significantly higher TCR diversity was found in tumor than normal lung.

The template was RNA from unsorted bulk tissue. More than 3 cm separated this lung sample from the edge of the tumor. The sequence derives from a man between 60 and 75 years old with non-small cell lung cancer. The chain couples TRBV6-6 to TRBJ1-2, with a weak D call TRBD1 (5 bases). Sequenced sample: distant non-tumor lung tissue. The CDR3 DNA reads TGTGTCAGCGGGCCCTTCGACAGCACCTATGGCTACACCTTC. It specifies CVSGPFDSTYGYTF.